This TCR beta chain emerged from a study of blood T cell repertoires in COVID-19 (TCRdb year 2020). Regarding the complete study: Collaborator samples came from the United States, Italy and Spain and covered acute and convalescent phases of COVID-19. The samples were drawn from two sources: the first 160 participants of the ongoing ImmuneRACE study, and 1,000 to 1,500 subjects contributed by 6 global collaborators. Subjects who had been exposed to COVID-19, were actively infected with it, or had recovered from it provided the deeply sampled blood TCRbeta repertoires that made up the dataset. Nearly every sample came with metadata listing a de-identified subject ID, COVID-19 status, age in years and sex. Where available, HLA class I and class II types were taken from metadata supplied by the sample provider and were not determined by assay-based typing. The material from the prospective study consisted of cDNA or gDNA derived from T cells, B-cell-depleted T cells, or PBMCs. The repertoires were released in a freely available public database intended as a resource for research on the immune response to SARS-CoV-2. Summary of the overall study and its limitations: How much clinical and demographic metadata was included differed by source and by participant, and the metadata was provided uncurated.

In the prospective study, participants were about 18 to 100 years old, resided in around 25 geographic areas of the United States, and were enrolled through a virtual design. To assign participants to cohorts, the prospective study relied on clinical history that participants themselves reported in a screening survey and a study questionnaire. Recovered participants in ImmuneRACE Cohort 3 were defined by two consecutive negative NP/OP PCR tests, clearance by a healthcare professional, or resolution of symptoms. Mobile phlebotomists in the prospective study collected whole blood, serum and a nasopharyngeal or oropharyngeal swab from every participant. Additional blood draws and questionnaires over an approximately 2-month period could optionally be provided by prospective study participants. Blood samples from the prospective study were shipped frozen or at room temperature prior to DNA extraction.

TCRbeta CDR3 regions were amplified from genomic DNA by means of the immunoSEQ Assay, a bias-controlled multiplex PCR. In the original analysis: Nucleated cell counts per sample were estimated from amplification of reference gene primers within the assay. Sequence reads were collapsed and filtered to measure the absolute abundance of every unique TCRbeta CDR3 rearrangement. For each sample, productive Simpson clonality was calculated as the square root of Simpson's diversity index over productive rearrangements. TCRdb obtained this table from immuneACCESS and retained in-frame rearrangements with V and J assigned. These tables miss some clones; where compared with another copy, unresolved V genes account for less than half of the shortfall, and the remainder is unexplained. D and trimming were read from the DNA, whereas the V and J calls and clone size are those reported in that table. Across this sample there are around 300,000 clones, with roughly 90% seen only once. Jointly, the top ten make up 1.5% to 2% of the sample.

For this clone: Its antigen target is currently unknown. No quality values exist for individual bases; no much larger clone is one base distant.

CDR1 and CDR2 are read off the germline V gene (reference sequence) as SGHNT and YYREEE. V loses 6 bases at its end and J loses 8 bases; junction bases beyond the gene matches: 7. Reading from cysteine to phenylalanine, the CDR3 counts 13 amino acids. Solely the CDR3 DNA is kept, with 39 bases framed from the first base. The receptor was derived from a woman aged 40 to 49 who had recovered from COVID-19. The chain is made from TRBV5-4 and TRBJ1-2, with TRBD1 matching 10 junction bases. Input material: PBMCs or T cells enriched from blood (not recorded which). The CDR3 protein: CASTVGTGVGYTF. DNA sequence: TGTGCCAGCACCGTAGGGACAGGGGTGGGCTACACCTTC.